This T cell receptor beta chain was profiled in a study of tumor-infiltrating lymphocytes in primary liver carcinoma. Study-level results: Tumor tissue displayed a significantly greater top-250-clone fraction than blood (p = 0.039). Presence in all five tumor regions was observed for only about 7-25% of top clones.

Trimming shortened V by 3 bases and J by 0 bases, and 11 bases separated the two germline ends. The V gene's germline CDR1 is MGHDK and CDR2 SYGVNS. This CDR3 has 16 residues. Many counts were recorded for this clonotype. No antigen is known for it. The roughly 17-32 mg bulk tissue piece was not sorted before simultaneous RNA and DNA extraction. The authors made TCR beta cDNA from 400 to 600 ng total RNA with a constant-region primer. ARM-PCR, slightly modified, supplied the TCR beta libraries through three nested multiplex PCR rounds. The two initial PCR rounds, nine to eleven cycles each, used TRBV1-TRBV30 forward and C-beta reverse primers. TCRdb processed the multiplex PCR reads anew with MiXCR; each CDR3 protein has one entry. Here the sample spans around 70,000 distinct CDR3 sequences, over 60% being singletons.

This receptor was obtained from a man aged 35 to 55 with primary liver carcinoma and hepatitis B virus infection. What was sequenced was liver tumor tissue from sampling region 4. Subset meaning: tumor region T4, right-lateral pole. The chain combines TRBV25-1 with TRBJ2-2; D possibly corresponds to TRBD1 (6 bases). In DNA, the CDR3 is TGTGCCAGCAGTGACTTGGACAGAGCGAACACCGGGGAGCTGTTTTTT. Translating gives CASSDLDRANTGELFF. The full variable domain, in which reference TRBV25-1 and TRBJ2-2 provide the parts outside the CDR3, is EADIYQTPRYLVIGTGKKITLECSQTMGHDKMYWYQQDPGMELHLIHYSYGVNSTEKGDLSSESTVSRIRTEHFPLTLESARPSHTSQYLCASSDLDRANTGELFFGEGSRLTVL.